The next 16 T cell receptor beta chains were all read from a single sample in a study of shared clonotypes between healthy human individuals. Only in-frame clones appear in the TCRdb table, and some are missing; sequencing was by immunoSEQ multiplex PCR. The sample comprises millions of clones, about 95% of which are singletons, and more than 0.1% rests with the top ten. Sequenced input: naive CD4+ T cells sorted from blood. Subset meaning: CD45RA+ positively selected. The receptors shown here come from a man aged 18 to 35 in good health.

In nucleotides, the CDR3 is TGCGCCAGCAGTTACGTTCTGGGGATGAACACTGAAGCTTTCTTT. Protein: CASSYVLGMNTEAFF. The chain joins TRBV5-1 to TRBJ1-1; D gene unclear. Germline V gene sequence: CDR1 SGHRS, CDR2 YFSETQ. The length of the CDR3 is 15 residues. V dropped 5 bases and J dropped 0 bases, with 14 bases sitting between them.

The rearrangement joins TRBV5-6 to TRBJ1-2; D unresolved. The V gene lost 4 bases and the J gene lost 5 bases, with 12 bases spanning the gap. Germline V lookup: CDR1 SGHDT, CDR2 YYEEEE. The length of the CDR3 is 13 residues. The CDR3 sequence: CASSPGSIYGYTF. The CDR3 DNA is TGTGCCAGCAGCCCAGGATCTATTTATGGCTACACCTTC. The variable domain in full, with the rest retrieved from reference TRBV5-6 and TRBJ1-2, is DAGVTQSPTHLIKTRGQQVTLRCSPKSGHDTVSWYQQALGQGPQFIFQYYEEEERQRGNFPDRFSGHQFPNYSSELNVNALLLGDSALYLCASSPGSIYGYTFGSGTRLTVV.

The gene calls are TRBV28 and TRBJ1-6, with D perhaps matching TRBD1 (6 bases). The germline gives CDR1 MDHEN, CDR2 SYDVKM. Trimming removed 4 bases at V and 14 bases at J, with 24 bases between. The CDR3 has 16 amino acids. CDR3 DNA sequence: TGTGCCAGCAGTTCACAGGGACGGAGGATATTGAGAGCCCTCCACTTT. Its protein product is CASSSQGRRILRALHF.

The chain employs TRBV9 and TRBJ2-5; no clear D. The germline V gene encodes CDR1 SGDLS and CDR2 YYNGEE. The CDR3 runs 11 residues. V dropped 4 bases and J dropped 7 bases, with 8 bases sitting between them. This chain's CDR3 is CASSLGATQYF. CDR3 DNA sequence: TGTGCCAGCAGCCTTGGTGCGACCCAGTACTTC.

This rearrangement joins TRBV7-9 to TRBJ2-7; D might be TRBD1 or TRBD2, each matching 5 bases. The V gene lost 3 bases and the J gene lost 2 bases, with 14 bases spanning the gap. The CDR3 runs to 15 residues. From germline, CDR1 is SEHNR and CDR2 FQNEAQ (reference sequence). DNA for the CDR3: TGTGCCAGCAGCTTGGGGGTGGGGAGTGCCTACGAGCAGTACTTC. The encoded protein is CASSLGVGSAYEQYF.

The CDR3 bases are TGTGCCAGCAGCCCCCGGGGACTAGGGGTAGATACGCAGTATTTT. It is translated as CASSPRGLGVDTQYF. The rearrangement joins TRBV11-1 to TRBJ2-3; TRBD2 agrees at 8 bases. The CDR3 sequence is 15 residues long. Unmatched junction bases numbered 9, after V lost 5 bases and J lost 5 bases. Germline CDR1 reads SGHAT; CDR2 reads FQDESV (reference sequence). The full variable domain, in which reference TRBV11-1 and TRBJ2-3 provide the parts outside the CDR3, is EAEVAQSPRYKITEKSQAVAFWCDPISGHATLYWYRQILGQGPELLVQFQDESVVDDSQLPKDRFSAERLKGVDSTLKIQPAELGDSAMYLCASSPRGLGVDTQYFGPGTRLTVL.

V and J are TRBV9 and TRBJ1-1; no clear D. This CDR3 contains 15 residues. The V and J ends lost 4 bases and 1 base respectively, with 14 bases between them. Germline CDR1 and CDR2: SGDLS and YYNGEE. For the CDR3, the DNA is TGTGCCAGCAGCCCCCACGTGGATACGAACACTGAAGCTTTCTTT. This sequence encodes CASSPHVDTNTEAFF.

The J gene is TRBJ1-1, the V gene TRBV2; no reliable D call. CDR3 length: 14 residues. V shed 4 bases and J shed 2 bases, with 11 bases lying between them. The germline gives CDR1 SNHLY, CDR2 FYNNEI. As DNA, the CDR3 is TGTGCCAGCAGTGTGCGGGGAGCCAACACTGAAGCTTTCTTT. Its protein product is CASSVRGANTEAFF. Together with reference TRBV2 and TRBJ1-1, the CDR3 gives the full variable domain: EPEVTQTPSHQVTQMGQEVILRCVPISNHLYFYWYRQILGQKVEFLVSFYNNEISEKSEIFDDQFSVERPDGSNFTLKIRSTKLEDSAMYFCASSVRGANTEAFFGQGTRLTVV.

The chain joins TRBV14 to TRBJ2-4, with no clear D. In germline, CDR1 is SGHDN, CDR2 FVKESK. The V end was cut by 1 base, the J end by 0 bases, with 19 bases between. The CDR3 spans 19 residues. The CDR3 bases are TGTGCCAGCAGCCAAGTTTCCGGACGAGACCGCATAGCCAAAAACATTCAGTACTTC. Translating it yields CASSQVSGRDRIAKNIQYF.

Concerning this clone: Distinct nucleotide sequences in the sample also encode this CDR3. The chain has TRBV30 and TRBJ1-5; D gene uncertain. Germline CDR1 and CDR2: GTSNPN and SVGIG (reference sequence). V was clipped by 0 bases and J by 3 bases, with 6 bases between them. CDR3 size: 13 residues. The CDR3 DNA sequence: TGTGCCTGGAGTGTACAGTCCAATCAGCCCCAGCATTTT. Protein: CAWSVQSNQPQHF.

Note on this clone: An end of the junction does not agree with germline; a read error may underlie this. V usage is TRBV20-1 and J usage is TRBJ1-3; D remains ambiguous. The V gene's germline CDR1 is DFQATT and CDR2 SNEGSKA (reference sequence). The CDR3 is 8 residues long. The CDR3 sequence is CSVYEAGF. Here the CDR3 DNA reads TGCAGTGTCTACGAAGCTGGGTTT.

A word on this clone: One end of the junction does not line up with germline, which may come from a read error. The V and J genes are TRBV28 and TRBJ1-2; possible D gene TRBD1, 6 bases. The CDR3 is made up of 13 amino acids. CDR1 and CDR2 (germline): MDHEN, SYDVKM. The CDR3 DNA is TGCCTCACCCGCCGGGGGGCAAGCTATGGCTACACCTTC. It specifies CLTRRGASYGYTF.

The CDR3 loop reads CASSPRFLEQYF. CDR3 coding DNA: TGTGCCAGCAGCCCCCGTTTTCTAGAGCAGTACTTC. V is TRBV11-2 and J is TRBJ2-7; D is unresolved. Trimming cost V 5 bases and J 7 bases, with 12 bases left between them. The CDR3 sequence is 12 residues long. CDR1 is SGHAT and CDR2 is FQNNGV in the germline V gene. Variable domain in full (rest from reference TRBV11-2 and TRBJ2-7): EAGVAQSPRYKIIEKRQSVAFWCNPISGHATLYWYQQILGQGPKLLIQFQNNGVVDDSQLPKDRFSAERLKGVDSTLKIQPAKLEDSAVYLCASSPRFLEQYFGPGTRLTVT.

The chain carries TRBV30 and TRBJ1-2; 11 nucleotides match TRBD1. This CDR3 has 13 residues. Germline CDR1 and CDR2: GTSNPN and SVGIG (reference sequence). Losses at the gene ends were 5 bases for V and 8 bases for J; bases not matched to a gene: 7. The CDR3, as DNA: TGTGCCTGGGGCCAGGACAGGGGGCAGGGCTACACCTTC. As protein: CAWGQDRGQGYTF. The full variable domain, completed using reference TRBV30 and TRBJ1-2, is SQTIHQWPATLVQPVGSPLSLECTVEGTSNPNLYWYRQAAGRGLQLLFYSVGIGQISSEVPQNLSASRPQDRQFILSSKKLLLSDSGFYLCAWGQDRGQGYTFGSGTRLTVV.

The CDR3 DNA reads as TGCAGCGTTGAGGTGGACAGGGGAGGGGAGACCCAGTACTTC. Translating gives CSVEVDRGGETQYF. The chain is built from TRBV29-1 and TRBJ2-5; 9 bases agree with TRBD1. Germline trimming cut 3 bases from V and 5 bases from J; bases unmatched to any gene: 7. Germline values: CDR1 SQVTM, CDR2 ANQGSEA. CDR3 length: 14 amino acids.

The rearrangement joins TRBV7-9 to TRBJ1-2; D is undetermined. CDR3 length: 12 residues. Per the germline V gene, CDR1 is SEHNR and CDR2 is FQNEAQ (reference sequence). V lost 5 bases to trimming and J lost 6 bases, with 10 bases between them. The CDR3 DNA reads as TGTGCCAGCAGCCTCCCCCTGAATGGCTACACCTTC. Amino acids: CASSLPLNGYTF. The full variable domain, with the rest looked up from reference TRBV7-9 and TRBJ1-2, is DTGVSQNPRHKITKRGQNVTFRCDPISEHNRLYWYRQTLGQGPEFLTYFQNEAQLEKSRLLSDRFSAERPKGSFSTLEIQRTEQGDSAMYLCASSLPLNGYTFGSGTRLTVV.